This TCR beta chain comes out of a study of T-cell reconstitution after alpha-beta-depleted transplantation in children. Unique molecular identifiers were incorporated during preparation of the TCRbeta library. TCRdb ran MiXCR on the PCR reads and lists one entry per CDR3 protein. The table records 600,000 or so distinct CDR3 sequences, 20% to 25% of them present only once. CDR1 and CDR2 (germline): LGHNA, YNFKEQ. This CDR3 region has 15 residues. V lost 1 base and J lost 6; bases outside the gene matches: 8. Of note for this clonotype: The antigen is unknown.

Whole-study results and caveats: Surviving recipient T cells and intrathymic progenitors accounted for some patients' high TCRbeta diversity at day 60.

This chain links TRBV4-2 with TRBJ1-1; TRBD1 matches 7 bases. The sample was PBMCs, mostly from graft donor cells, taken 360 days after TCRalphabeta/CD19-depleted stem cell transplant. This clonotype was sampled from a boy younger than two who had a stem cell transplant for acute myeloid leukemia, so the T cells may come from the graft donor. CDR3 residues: CASSQATGERAEAFF. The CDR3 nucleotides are TGTGCCAGCAGCCAAGCTACAGGGGAACGGGCTGAAGCTTTCTTT.